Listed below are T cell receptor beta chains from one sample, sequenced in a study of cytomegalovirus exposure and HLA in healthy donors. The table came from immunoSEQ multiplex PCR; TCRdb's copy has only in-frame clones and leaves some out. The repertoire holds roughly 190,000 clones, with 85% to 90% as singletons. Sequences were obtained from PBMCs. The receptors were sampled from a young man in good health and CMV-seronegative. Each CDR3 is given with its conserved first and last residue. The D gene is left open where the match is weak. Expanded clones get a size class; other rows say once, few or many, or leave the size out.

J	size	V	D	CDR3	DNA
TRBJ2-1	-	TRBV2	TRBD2	CASMMYGAGGDNEQFF	TGTGCCAGCATGATGTACGGAGCGGGGGGCGACAATGAGCAGTTCTTC
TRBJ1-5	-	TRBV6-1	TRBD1	CASRAGNRGGQPQHF	TGTGCCAGCAGGGCCGGTAACAGGGGTGGTCAGCCCCAGCATTTT
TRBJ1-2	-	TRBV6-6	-	CASRTAGPRGSLYTF	TGTGCCAGCAGAACCGCCGGGCCCAGGGGCAGTCTCTACACCTTC
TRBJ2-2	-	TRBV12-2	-	CASRLVRGGGRRGAGELFF	TGTGCAAGTCGCTTAGTAAGGGGAGGGGGGAGGCGGGGCGCCGGGGAGCTGTTTTTT
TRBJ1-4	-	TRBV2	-	CASSEGAGATNEKLFF	TGTGCCAGCAGTGAGGGCGCAGGGGCGACTAATGAAAAACTGTTTTTT
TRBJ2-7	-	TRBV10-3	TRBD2	CAISDRGLAGVGTYEQYF	TGTGCCATCAGCGACAGGGGACTAGCGGGGGTAGGGACCTACGAGCAGTACTTC
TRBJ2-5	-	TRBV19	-	CASSLQETQYF	TGTGCCAGTAGTCTTCAAGAGACCCAGTACTTC
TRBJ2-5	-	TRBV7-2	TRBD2	CASSLGAAGVETQYF	TGTGCCAGCAGCTTAGGGGCGGCGGGAGTGGAGACCCAGTACTTC
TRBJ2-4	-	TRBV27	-	CASKARHAKNSQYF	TGTGCCAGCAAGGCGCGACATGCCAAAAACAGTCAGTACTTC
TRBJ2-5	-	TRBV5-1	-	CASSSRNIQETQYF	TGCGCCAGCTCATCTAGAAACATCCAAGAGACCCAGTACTTC
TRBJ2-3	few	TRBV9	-	CASSTNGVGDTQYF	TGTGCCAGCAGCACTAACGGGGTGGGAGATACGCAGTATTTT